The TCR beta chain under discussion was sequenced for a study of blood T cell repertoires in COVID-19. The overall study: Acute and convalescent COVID-19 samples came from the United States, Italy and Spain.

Assay used: immunoSEQ multiplex PCR; TCRdb lists only in-frame clones, some missing. The data contain roughly 350,000 clones, 85% of them singletons. The CDR3 has 12 residues. The germline V gene has CDR1 MNHEY and CDR2 SVGAGI. Trimming removed 4 bases from V and 9 bases from J; junction bases left unmatched: 5. The sample taken for sequencing was peripheral blood. The gene calls are TRBV6-5 and TRBJ1-1, with 7 bases matching TRBD1. This clonotype was sampled from a young woman with acute or convalescent COVID-19. CDR3 in DNA: TGTGCCAGCAGTTCCTTGGACAGGAAAGCTTTCTTT. It specifies CASSSLDRKAFF.